The 7 T cell receptor beta chains in this list originate from one sample, sequenced in a study of T cell changes during pregnancy in multiple sclerosis. The method was immunoSEQ multiplex PCR; TCRdb's version includes in-frame clones alone and lacks a portion of them. The table shows some 95,000 clones, with approximately 92% occurring only once. Specimen: peripheral blood, collected in the first trimester of pregnancy. These receptors all stem from a female donor with multiple sclerosis, enrolled in a pregnancy study.

The V and J genes are TRBV13 and TRBJ2-1, with TRBD1 as a possible D gene (6 bases). Looked up from germline, CDR1 is PRHDT and CDR2 is FYEKMQ (reference sequence). The CDR3 length is 14 residues. V was clipped by 3 bases and J by 9 bases, with 15 bases between them. The CDR3 DNA is TGTGCCAGCAGCTTCGGAGTTGGGGACACTGAGCAGTTCTTC. It is translated as CASSFGVGDTEQFF. The full variable domain, with the rest looked up from reference TRBV13 and TRBJ2-1, is AAGVIQSPRHLIKEKRETATLKCYPIPRHDTVYWYQQGPGQDPQFLISFYEKMQSDKGSIPDRFSAQQFSDYHSELNMSSLELGDSALYFCASSFGVGDTEQFFGPGTRLTVL.

On this clone itself: This sample also contains other DNA sequences that code for the same CDR3. This sequence joins TRBV7-9 and TRBJ2-7; D gene ambiguous. The germline V and J ends were trimmed by 0 bases and 3 bases, with 6 bases remaining between them. The CDR3 has 13 residues. Germline CDR1 and CDR2: SEHNR and FQNEAQ (reference sequence). This chain's CDR3 is CASSLASSYEQYF. For the CDR3, the DNA is TGTGCCAGCAGCTTAGCATCCAGCTACGAGCAGTACTTC.

CDR3 nucleotides: TGTGCCAGCAGTACCCCCTCCGGGACAGACACCTACGAGCAGTACTTC. It yields the protein CASSTPSGTDTYEQYF. The J gene is TRBJ2-7, the V gene TRBV28; 7 positions agree with TRBD1. The CDR3 sequence is 16 residues long. The J segment lost 2 bases and the V segment lost 5 bases, leaving 12 bases of the junction unmatched. The germline gives CDR1 MDHEN, CDR2 SYDVKM.

This rearrangement joins TRBV6-5 to TRBJ2-7; TRBD2 aligns across 8 bases. The CDR3 runs to 12 residues. Per germline, CDR1 MNHEY and CDR2 SVGAGI. The trim removed 2 bases at V and 10 bases at J, leaving 4 bases unmatched. This CDR3 is CASSYGSGSQYF. For the CDR3, the DNA is TGTGCCAGCAGTTACGGAAGCGGGAGCCAGTACTTC.

The gene calls are TRBV7-8 and TRBJ2-1, with 8 nucleotides matching TRBD2. V lost 5 bases, J lost 5 bases, and 8 bases stayed unmatched. This CDR3 comprises 15 residues. Germline loops: CDR1 SGHVS, CDR2 FQNEAQ. The CDR3 here is CASSIGLAANNEQFF. The CDR3 region has the DNA TGTGCCAGCAGCATCGGACTAGCCGCTAACAATGAGCAGTTCTTC. The whole variable domain, filled in from reference TRBV7-8 and TRBJ2-1, reads GAGVSQSPRYKVAKRGQDVALRCDPISGHVSLFWYQQALGQGPEFLTYFQNEAQLDKSGLPSDRFFAERPEGSVSTLKIQRTQQEDSAVYLCASSIGLAANNEQFFGPGTRLTVL.

The V call is TRBV18, the J call TRBJ2-1; the match to TRBD2 covers 14 bases. The V and J ends lost 3 bases and 9 bases, in that order; junction bases with no gene match: 13. This CDR3 comprises 18 residues. The germline gives CDR1 KGHSH, CDR2 LQKENI. The CDR3 reads CASSPTPPGLAGVSEQFF. The CDR3 nucleotides are TGTGCCAGCTCACCGACACCCCCGGGACTAGCGGGAGTATCTGAGCAGTTCTTC.

V and J are TRBV6-5 and TRBJ2-1; 9 nucleotides align to TRBD1. The length of the CDR3 is 11 residues. Germline V CDR1 and CDR2: MNHEY, SVGAGI. V was clipped by 6 bases and J by 12 bases; unmatched bases: 3. This chain's CDR3 is CASRQDRGQFF. The CDR3 DNA follows: TGTGCCAGCAGACAGGACAGGGGGCAGTTCTTC.